This TCR beta chain was recorded in a study of cytomegalovirus exposure and HLA in healthy donors. Study details: In an earlier analysis, around 100 million unique TCR beta sequences were found from some 170 million T cells.

PCR used 60 Vbeta primers and 13 Jbeta primers. Repertoires were generated with immunoSEQ multiplex PCR, while TCRdb's copy carries only in-frame clones and drops some. The table has 74,000 or so clones, roughly 76% seen once. The junction had 1 base not matched to a gene; V was cut back by 0 bases and J by 5 bases. This CDR3 is 15 amino acids long. Germline CDR1 is KGHSH and CDR2 is LQKENI. Sequenced: PBMCs. The sequence was collected from a woman between 40 and 50 years old in good health and CMV-seronegative. This rearrangement joins TRBV18 to TRBJ2-2, with 9 positions matching TRBD1. The DNA of the CDR3 is TGTGCCAGCTCACCACCGACAGGGGGGACCGGGGAGCTGTTTTTT. This gives the protein CASSPPTGGTGELFF. Combining the CDR3 with reference TRBV18 and TRBJ2-2 gives the whole variable domain NAGVMQNPRHLVRRRGQEARLRCSPMKGHSHVYWYRQLPEEGLKFMVYLQKENIIDESGMPKERFSAEFPKEGPSILRIQQVVRGDSAAYFCASSPPTGGTGELFFGEGSRLTVL.